The subject of this entry is one TCR beta chain. Its antigen is unknown. Before sequencing, viral peptide pools were used by the ViraFEST assay to expand antigen-specific CD4+ T cells. Investigators separated out CD4+ T cells once around nine days of culture had passed. From March to December 2020, the person had a SARS-CoV-2 infection that was confirmed by PCR. In the cultures, half the medium was exchanged for IL-2 medium on days 3 and 7. This sample was included in a study of vaccination effects on CD4 cells after COVID-19. V lost 4 bases, J lost 4 bases, and 3 bases stayed unmatched. The CDR3 is 14 amino acids. Looked up from germline, CDR1 is SNHLY and CDR2 is FYNNEI. Profiling relied on immunoSEQ multiplex PCR, and the TCRdb table lists in-frame clones only, not all of them. The data contain some 22,000 clones, approximately 76% of them singletons. The study, taken as a whole, reports: Convalescent post-vaccine spike-reactive clones were mostly newly vaccine-induced. The study had few convalescent patients and no early post-infection timepoints.

The material sequenced was CD4+ T cells from PBMCs cultured with SARS-CoV-2 spike peptides, taken before COVID-19 vaccination. The rearrangement links TRBV2 to TRBJ2-7, with 11 bases aligning to TRBD2. The clonotype comes from a human donor who had a prior SARS-CoV-2 infection. CDR3: CASSARTSGYEQYF. CDR3 DNA sequence: TGTGCCAGCAGTGCCAGGACTAGCGGGTACGAGCAGTACTTC. Full variable domain (missing parts from reference TRBV2 and TRBJ2-7): EPEVTQTPSHQVTQMGQEVILRCVPISNHLYFYWYRQILGQKVEFLVSFYNNEISEKSEIFDDQFSVERPDGSNFTLKIRSTKLEDSAMYFCASSARTSGYEQYFGPGTRLTVT.